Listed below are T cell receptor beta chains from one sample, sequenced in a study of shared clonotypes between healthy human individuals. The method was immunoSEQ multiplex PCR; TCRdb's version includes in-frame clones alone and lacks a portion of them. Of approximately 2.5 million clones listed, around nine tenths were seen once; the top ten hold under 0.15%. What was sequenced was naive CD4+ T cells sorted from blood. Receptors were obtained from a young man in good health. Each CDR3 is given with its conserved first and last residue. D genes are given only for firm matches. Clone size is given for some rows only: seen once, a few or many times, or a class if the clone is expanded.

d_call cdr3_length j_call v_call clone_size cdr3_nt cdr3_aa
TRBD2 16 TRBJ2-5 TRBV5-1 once TGCGCCAGCAGCCCGGGACTAGCGGGAATGAAGGAGACCCAGTACTTC CASSPGLAGMKETQYF
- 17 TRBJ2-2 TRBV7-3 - TGTGCCAGCAGCTTAATGGGGTCGGGGCGTGACACCGGGGAGCTGTTTTTT CASSLMGSGRDTGELFF
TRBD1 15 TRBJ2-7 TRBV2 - TGTGCCAGCAACGCCGGACAGGGGGTTTACTACGAGCAGTACTTC CASNAGQGVYYEQYF
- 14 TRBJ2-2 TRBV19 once TGTGCCAGTAGTATCAGGGCTAGGGGCGGGGAGCTGTTTTTT CASSIRARGGELFF
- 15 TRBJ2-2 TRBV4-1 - TGCGCCAGCAGCCAAGCGACAGTCAACACCGGGGAGCTGTTTTTT CASSQATVNTGELFF
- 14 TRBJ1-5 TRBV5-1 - TGCGCCAGCAGCCCTCATCCCTCCGGGGACCCCCAGCATTTT CASSPHPSGDPQHF
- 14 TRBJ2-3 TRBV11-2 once TGTGCCAGCAGCCCCCAGCGGGCCACAGATACGCAGTATTTT CASSPQRATDTQYF
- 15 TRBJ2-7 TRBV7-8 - TGTGCCAGCAGCTTAAGGGACACGAACTCCTACGAGCAGTACTTC CASSLRDTNSYEQYF
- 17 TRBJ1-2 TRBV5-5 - TGTGCCAGCAGCTTGGTAGGCCCCAAGGGGGGGCATCTCGGCTACACCTTC CASSLVGPKGGHLGYTF
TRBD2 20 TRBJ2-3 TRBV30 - TGTGCCTGGAGTGTACTACCTAGCGGGGGGGGACCATCTAGCACAGATACGCAGTATTTT CAWSVLPSGGGPSSTDTQYF
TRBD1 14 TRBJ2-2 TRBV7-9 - TGTGCCAGCAGCTACCAGACAGGGTCCGGGGAGCTGTTTTTT CASSYQTGSGELFF
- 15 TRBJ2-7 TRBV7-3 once TGTGCCAGCACCGTGGCAGGTTTTCCCCTCTACGAGCAGTACTTC CASTVAGFPLYEQYF
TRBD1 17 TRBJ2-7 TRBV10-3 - TGTGCCATCAGTCCGGGCTGGGGACAGGGCCTGGCCTACGAGCAGTACTTC CAISPGWGQGLAYEQYF
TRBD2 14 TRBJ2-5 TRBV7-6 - TGTGCCAGCAGCTTACTAGCGGGAGTCGAGACCCAGTACTTC CASSLLAGVETQYF
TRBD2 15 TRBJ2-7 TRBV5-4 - TGTGCCAGCAGCTTAATCGGGACTAGCGTCGACGAGCAGTACTTC CASSLIGTSVDEQYF
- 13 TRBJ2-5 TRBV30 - TGTGCCTGGAGTGTAAGGCGGCAAGAGACCCAGTACTTC CAWSVRRQETQYF
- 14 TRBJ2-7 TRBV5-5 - TGTGCCAGCAGCCTCGGGACGGACTCCTACGAGCAGTACTTC CASSLGTDSYEQYF
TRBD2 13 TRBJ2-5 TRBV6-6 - TGTGCCAGCACCCCGGGGGGTCGGAAGACCCAGTACTTC CASTPGGRKTQYF
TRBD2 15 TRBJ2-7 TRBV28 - TGTGCCAGCAGTTCCCTGGGTAGCGGGGGGCGAGAGCAGTACTTC CASSSLGSGGREQYF
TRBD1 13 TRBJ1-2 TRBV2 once TGTGCCAGCAACCCCCGGGACAGGGGTGGCTACACCTTC CASNPRDRGGYTF
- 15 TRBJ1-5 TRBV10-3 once TGTGCCATCAGTGTTGGGACGGATAGCAATCAGCCCCAGCATTTT CAISVGTDSNQPQHF
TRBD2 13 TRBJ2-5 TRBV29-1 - TGCAGCGTTGGTAACGGGGGGGCAGAGACCCAGTACTTC CSVGNGGAETQYF
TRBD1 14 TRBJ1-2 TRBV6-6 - TGTGCCAGCAGTCGGGACAGAAGTAACTATGGCTACACCTTC CASSRDRSNYGYTF
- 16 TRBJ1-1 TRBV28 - TGTGCCAGCAGTTTACATCGTTGGGGGAGGGAGACTGAAGCTTTCTTT CASSLHRWGRETEAFF
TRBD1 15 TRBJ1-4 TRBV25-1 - TGTGCCAGCAGTAGACAGGGCCGCGGTAATGAAAAACTGTTTTTT CASSRQGRGNEKLFF
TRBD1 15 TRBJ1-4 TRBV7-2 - TGTGCCAGCAGCTTAGCGGGACAGCATAATGAAAAACTGTTTTTT CASSLAGQHNEKLFF
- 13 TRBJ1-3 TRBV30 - TGTGCCTGGAGATCCGACTCTGGAAACACCATATATTTT CAWRSDSGNTIYF
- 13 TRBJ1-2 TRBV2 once TGTGCCAGCAGTGAAGGTCTCCCTGGCGGCTACACCTTC CASSEGLPGGYTF
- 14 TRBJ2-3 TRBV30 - TGTGCCTGGAGTGAAGGGGGATACACAGATACGCAGTATTTT CAWSEGGYTDTQYF
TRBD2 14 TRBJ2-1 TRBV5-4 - TGTGCCAGCAGCTTGGGACTAGCGGACAATGAGCAGTTCTTC CASSLGLADNEQFF
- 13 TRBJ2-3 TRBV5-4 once TGTGCCAGCAGCTTGAAGAGCACAGATACGCAGTATTTT CASSLKSTDTQYF
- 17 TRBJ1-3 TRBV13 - TGTGCCAGCAGCATACGACAGAAACTAGGGGTAGGAAACACCATATATTTT CASSIRQKLGVGNTIYF
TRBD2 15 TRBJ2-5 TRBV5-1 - TGCGCCAGCAGCTCTCCGGGACTAGGTGGTGAGACCCAGTACTTC CASSSPGLGGETQYF
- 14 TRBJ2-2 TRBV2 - TGTGCCAGCAGTCAATCGGCAATCACCGGGGAGCTGTTTTTT CASSQSAITGELFF
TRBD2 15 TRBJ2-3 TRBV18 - TGTGCCAGCTCACCGGCTAGCGGGTTGAGAGATACGCAGTATTTT CASSPASGLRDTQYF
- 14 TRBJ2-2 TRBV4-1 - TGCGCCAGCAGCCAAGACAGGGTCCCCGGGGAGCTGTTTTTT CASSQDRVPGELFF
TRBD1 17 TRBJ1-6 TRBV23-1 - TGCGCCAGCAGAGCCCCCCCGGACAGGGCGTATAATTCACCCCTCCACTTT CASRAPPDRAYNSPLHF
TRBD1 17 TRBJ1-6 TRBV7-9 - TGTGCCAGCAGCTTGGGAGCGACAGGGGACCATAATTCACCCCTCCACTTT CASSLGATGDHNSPLHF
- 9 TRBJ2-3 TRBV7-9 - TGTGCCGGAACAGATACGCAGTATTTT CAGTDTQYF
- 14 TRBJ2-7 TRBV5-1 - TGCGCCAGCAGCTTGGTTGCAGGTTCCTACGAGCAGTACTTC CASSLVAGSYEQYF
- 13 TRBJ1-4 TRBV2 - TGTGCCAGCAGGGGAGAAACTAATGAAAAACTGTTTTTT CASRGETNEKLFF
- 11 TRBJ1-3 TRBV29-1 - TGCAGCGTTTTTCGGGGAAACACCATATATTTT CSVFRGNTIYF
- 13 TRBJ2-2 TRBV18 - TGTGCCAGCTCACCACCCAATTCCGGGGAGCTGTTTTTT CASSPPNSGELFF
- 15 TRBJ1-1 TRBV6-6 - TGTGCCAGCAGTTACTCTGACGGGGGTGGCACTGAAGCTTTCTTT CASSYSDGGGTEAFF
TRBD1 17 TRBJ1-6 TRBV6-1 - TGTGCCAGCAGTGAAGTCGGCTTAGGGGGCAGCGATTCACCCCTCCACTTT CASSEVGLGGSDSPLHF
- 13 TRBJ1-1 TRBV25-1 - TGTGCCACCGAGGGACGCGTGGCCGCTGAAGCTTTCTTT CATEGRVAAEAFF
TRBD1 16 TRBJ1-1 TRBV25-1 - TGTGCCAGCAGACCCACACCGGGACAGGGTAACACTGAAGCTTTCTTT CASRPTPGQGNTEAFF
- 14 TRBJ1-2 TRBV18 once TGTGCCAGCTCACCACCCGGCGGGGTGGATGGCTACACCTTC CASSPPGGVDGYTF
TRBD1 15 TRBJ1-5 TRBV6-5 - TGTGCCAGTCGACGTAATAGACAGGGAGATCAGCCCCAGCATTTT CASRRNRQGDQPQHF
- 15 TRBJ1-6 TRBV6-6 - TGTGCCAGCAGTTCACAGGGACATCAGAATTCACCCCTCCACTTT CASSSQGHQNSPLHF
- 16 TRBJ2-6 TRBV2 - TGTGCCAGCAGTCAACAGGGCGGACCTGGGGCCAACGTCCTGACTTTC CASSQQGGPGANVLTF
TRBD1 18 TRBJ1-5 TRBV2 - TGTGCCAGCAGTGAAGGGACAGGGGGCGTAAAGAAGAGACAGCCCCAGCATTTT CASSEGTGGVKKRQPQHF
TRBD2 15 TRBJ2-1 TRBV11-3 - TGTGCCAGCAGCACGGGACTAGCGGGGGGCCCCGAGCAGTTCTTC CASSTGLAGGPEQFF